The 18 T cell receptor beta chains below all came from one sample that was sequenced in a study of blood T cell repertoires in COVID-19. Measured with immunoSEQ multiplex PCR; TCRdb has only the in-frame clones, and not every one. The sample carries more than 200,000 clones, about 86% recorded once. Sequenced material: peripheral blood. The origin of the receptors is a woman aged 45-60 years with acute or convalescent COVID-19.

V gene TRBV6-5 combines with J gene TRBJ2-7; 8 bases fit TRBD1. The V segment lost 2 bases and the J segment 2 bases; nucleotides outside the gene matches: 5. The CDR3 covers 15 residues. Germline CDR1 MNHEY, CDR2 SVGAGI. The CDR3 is CASSYRDRSTYEQYF. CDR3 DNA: TGTGCCAGCAGTTACCGGGACAGGAGTACCTACGAGCAGTACTTC.

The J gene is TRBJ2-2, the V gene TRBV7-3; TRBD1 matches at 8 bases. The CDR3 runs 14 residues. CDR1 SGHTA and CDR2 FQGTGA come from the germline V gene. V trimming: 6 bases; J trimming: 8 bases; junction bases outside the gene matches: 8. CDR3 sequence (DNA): TGTGCCAGCAGGTTGACAGGGGCTGCGGGGGAGCTGTTTTTT. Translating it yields CASRLTGAAGELFF.

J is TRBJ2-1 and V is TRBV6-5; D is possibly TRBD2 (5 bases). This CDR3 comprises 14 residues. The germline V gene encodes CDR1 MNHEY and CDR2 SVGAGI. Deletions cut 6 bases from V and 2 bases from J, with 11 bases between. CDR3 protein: CASRRTSPYNEQFF. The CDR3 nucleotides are TGTGCCAGCAGGAGGACTTCGCCCTACAATGAGCAGTTCTTC.

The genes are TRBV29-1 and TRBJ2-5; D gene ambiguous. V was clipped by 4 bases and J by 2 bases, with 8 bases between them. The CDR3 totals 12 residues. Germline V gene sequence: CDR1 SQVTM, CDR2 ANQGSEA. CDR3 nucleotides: TGCAGCGTTGTAGGAGTACAAGAGACCCAGTACTTC. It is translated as CSVVGVQETQYF. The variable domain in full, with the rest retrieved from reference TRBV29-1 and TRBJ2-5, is SAVISQKPSRDICQRGTSLTIQCQVDSQVTMMFWYRQQPGQSLTLIATANQGSEATYESGFVIDKFPISRPNLTFSTLTVSNMSPEDSSIYLCSVVGVQETQYFGPGTRLLVL.

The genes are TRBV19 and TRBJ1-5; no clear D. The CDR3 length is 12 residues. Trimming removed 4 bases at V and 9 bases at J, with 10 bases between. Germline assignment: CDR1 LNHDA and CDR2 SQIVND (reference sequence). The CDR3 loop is CASSTGLRPQHF. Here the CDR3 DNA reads TGTGCCAGTAGTACAGGCCTTAGGCCCCAGCATTTT.

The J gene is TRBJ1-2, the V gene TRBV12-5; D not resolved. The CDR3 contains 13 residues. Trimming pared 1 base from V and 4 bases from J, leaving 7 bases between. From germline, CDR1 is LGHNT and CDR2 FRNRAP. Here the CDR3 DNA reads TGTGCTAGTGGTTTGGCCTCCTCCTATGGCTACACCTTC. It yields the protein CASGLASSYGYTF. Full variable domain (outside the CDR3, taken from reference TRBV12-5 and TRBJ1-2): DARVTQTPRHKVTEMGQEVTMRCQPILGHNTVFWYRQTMMQGLELLAYFRNRAPLDDSGMPKDRFSAEMPDATLATLKIQPSEPRDSAVYFCASGLASSYGYTFGSGTRLTVV.

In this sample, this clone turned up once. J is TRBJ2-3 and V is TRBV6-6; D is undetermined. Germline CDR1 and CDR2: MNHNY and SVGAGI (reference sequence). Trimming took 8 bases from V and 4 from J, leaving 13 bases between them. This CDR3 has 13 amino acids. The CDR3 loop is CASRSNLADTQYF. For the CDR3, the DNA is TGTGCCAGCCGATCTAATTTGGCAGATACGCAGTATTTT.

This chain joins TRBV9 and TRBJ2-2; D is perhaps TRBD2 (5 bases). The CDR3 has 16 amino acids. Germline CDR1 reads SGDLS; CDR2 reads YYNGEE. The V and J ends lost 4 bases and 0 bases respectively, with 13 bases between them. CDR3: CASSPPGLANTGELFF. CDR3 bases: TGTGCCAGCAGCCCCCCAGGACTGGCGAACACCGGGGAGCTGTTTTTT.

Written as DNA, the CDR3 is TGTGCCAGCAGTTTATTAGGACAGGGAGGAGAGACCCAGTACTTC. Translating gives CASSLLGQGGETQYF. The rearrangement uses TRBV28 and TRBJ2-5; TRBD1 matches 8 bases. The V segment lost 1 base and the J segment 4 bases; nucleotides outside the gene matches: 5. Looked up from germline, CDR1 is MDHEN and CDR2 is SYDVKM. CDR3 length: 15 residues. Combining the CDR3 with reference TRBV28 and TRBJ2-5 gives the whole variable domain DVKVTQSSRYLVKRTGEKVFLECVQDMDHENMFWYRQDPGLGLRLIYFSYDVKMKEKGDIPEGYSVSREKKERFSLILESASTNQTSMYLCASSLLGQGGETQYFGPGTRLLVL.

CDR3 in amino acids: CASNPLRGAEQYF. The CDR3 DNA reads TGTGCCAGCAACCCCCTACGGGGGGCCGAGCAGTACTTC. The chain combines TRBV2 with TRBJ2-7; weak D call: TRBD2 (7 bases). Germline V gives CDR1 SNHLY, CDR2 FYNNEI. Trimming cost V 7 bases and J 6 bases, with 16 bases left between them. This CDR3 comprises 13 residues.

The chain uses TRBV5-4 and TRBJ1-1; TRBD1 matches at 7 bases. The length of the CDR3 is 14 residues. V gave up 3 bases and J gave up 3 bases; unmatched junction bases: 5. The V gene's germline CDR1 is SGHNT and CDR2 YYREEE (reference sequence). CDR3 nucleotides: TGTGCCAGCAGCTGGACCCAGGGGGACACTGAAGCTTTCTTT. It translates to CASSWTQGDTEAFF.

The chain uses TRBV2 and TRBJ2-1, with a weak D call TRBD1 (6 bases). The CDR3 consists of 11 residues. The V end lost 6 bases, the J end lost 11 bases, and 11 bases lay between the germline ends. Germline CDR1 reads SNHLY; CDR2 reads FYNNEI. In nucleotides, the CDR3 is TGTGCCAGCAGCACGGGACACCAGCAGTTCTTC. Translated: CASSTGHQQFF.

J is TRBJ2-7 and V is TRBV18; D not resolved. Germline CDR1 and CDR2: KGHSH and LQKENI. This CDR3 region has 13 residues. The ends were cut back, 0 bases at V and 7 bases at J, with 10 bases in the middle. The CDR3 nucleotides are TGTGCCAGCTCACCACCGAGTCTAGTGGAGCAGTACTTC. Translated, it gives CASSPPSLVEQYF.

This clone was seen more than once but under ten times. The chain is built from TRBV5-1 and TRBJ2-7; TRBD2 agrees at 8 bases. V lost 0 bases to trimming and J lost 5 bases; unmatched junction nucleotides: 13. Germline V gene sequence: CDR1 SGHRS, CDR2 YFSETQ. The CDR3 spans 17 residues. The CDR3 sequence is CASSLEPLGLAKNEQYF. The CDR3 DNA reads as TGCGCCAGCAGCTTGGAGCCACTAGGACTAGCCAAGAACGAGCAGTACTTC.

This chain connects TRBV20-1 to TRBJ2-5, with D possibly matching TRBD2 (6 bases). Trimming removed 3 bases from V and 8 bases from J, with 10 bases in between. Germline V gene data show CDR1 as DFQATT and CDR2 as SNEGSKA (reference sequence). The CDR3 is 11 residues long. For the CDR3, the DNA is TGCAGTGCTAGCGGGAGAATAACCCAGTACTTC. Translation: CSASGRITQYF.

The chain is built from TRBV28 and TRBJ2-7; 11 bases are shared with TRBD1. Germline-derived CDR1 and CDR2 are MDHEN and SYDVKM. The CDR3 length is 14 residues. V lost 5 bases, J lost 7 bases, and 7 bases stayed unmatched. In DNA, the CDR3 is TGTGCCAGCAGTATAACCGGGACAGGGGGTGAGCAGTACTTC. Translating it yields CASSITGTGGEQYF.

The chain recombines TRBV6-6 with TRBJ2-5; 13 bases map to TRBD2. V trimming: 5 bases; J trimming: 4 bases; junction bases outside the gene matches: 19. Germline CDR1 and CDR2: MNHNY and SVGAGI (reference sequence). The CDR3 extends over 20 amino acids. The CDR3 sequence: CASSPLPGLAGLYAAETQYF. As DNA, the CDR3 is TGTGCCAGCAGTCCATTACCGGGACTAGCGGGACTTTACGCCGCAGAGACCCAGTACTTC.

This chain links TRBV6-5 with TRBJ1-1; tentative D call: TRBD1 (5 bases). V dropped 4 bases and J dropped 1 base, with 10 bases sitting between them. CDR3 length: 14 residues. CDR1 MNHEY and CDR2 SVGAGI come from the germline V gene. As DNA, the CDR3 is TGTGCCAGCAGTTGGGGGGGGTCGAACACTGAAGCTTTCTTT. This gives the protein CASSWGGSNTEAFF.